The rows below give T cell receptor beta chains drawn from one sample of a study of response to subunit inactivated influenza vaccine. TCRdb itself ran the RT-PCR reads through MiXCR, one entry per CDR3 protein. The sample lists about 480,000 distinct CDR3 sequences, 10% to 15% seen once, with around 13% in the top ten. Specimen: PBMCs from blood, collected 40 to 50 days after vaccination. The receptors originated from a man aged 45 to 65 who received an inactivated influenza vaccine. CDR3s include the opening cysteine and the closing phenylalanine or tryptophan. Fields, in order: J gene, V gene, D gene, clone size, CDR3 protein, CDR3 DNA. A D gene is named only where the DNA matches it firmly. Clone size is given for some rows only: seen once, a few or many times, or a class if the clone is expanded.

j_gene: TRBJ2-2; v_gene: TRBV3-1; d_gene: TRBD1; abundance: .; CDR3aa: CASSQWGQRGPGELFF; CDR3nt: TGTGCCAGCAGCCAGTGGGGACAGAGGGGACCCGGGGAGCTGTTTTTT
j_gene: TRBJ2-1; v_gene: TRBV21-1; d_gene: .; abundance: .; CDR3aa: CATEPAASAGALSGEQFF; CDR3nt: TGTGCCACCGAACCAGCAGCATCGGCGGGAGCGCTTAGTGGTGAGCAGTTCTTC
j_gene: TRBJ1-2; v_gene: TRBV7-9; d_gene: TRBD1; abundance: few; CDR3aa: CASSLAGTGKTNYGYTF; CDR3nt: TGTGCCAGCAGCTTAGCAGGGACAGGGAAAACTAACTATGGCTACACCTTC
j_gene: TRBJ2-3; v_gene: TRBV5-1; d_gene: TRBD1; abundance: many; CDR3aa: CASSWDRGDTQYF; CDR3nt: TGCGCCAGCAGTTGGGACAGGGGAGATACGCAGTATTTT
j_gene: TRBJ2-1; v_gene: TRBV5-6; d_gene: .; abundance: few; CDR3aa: CASTVLNNEQFF; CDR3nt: TGTGCCAGCACCGTGCTGAACAATGAGCAGTTCTTC
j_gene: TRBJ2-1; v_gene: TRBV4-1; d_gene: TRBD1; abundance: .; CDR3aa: CASSQTGGREQFF; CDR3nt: TGCGCCAGCAGCCAGACAGGGGGTCGAGAGCAGTTCTTC
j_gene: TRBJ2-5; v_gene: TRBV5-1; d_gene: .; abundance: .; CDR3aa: CASNFLETQYF; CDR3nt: TGCGCCAGCAATTTCCTAGAGACCCAGTACTTC
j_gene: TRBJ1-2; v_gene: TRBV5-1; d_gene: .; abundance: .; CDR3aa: CASSSPRLPYGYTF; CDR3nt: TGCGCCAGCAGCTCCCCCAGGTTGCCCTATGGCTACACCTTC
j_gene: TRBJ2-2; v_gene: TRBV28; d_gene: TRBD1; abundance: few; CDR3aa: CASSGRDRFTGELFF; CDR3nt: TGTGCCAGCAGTGGCCGGGACAGGTTCACCGGGGAGCTGTTTTTT
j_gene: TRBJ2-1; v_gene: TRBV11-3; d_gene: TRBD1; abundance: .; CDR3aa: CASSFRAGGFGEQFF; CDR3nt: TGTGCCAGCAGCTTTCGGGCAGGGGGATTTGGTGAGCAGTTCTTC
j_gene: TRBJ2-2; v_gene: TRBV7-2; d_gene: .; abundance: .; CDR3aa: CASSLRLRGTNTGELFF; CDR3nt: TGTGCCAGCAGCTTACGTCTAAGGGGAACGAACACCGGGGAGCTGTTTTTT
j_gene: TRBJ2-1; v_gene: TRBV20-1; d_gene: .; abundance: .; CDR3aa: CSARDSLRQNNEQFF; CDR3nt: TGCAGTGCTAGAGATTCCCTACGACAAAACAATGAGCAGTTCTTC
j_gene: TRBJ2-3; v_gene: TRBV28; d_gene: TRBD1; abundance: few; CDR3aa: CASSDRVFRTDTQYF; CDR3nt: TGTGCCAGCAGCGACAGGGTGTTCCGGACAGATACGCAGTATTTT
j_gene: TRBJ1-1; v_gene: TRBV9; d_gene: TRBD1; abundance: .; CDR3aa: CASSAQTGALTEAFF; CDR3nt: TGTGCCAGCAGCGCCCAAACAGGGGCTTTGACTGAAGCTTTCTTT
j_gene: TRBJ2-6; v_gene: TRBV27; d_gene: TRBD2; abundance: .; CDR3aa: CASSSLGLAGGGGANVLTF; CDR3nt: TGTGCCAGCAGTTCCTTAGGACTAGCGGGGGGTGGTGGGGCCAACGTCCTGACTTTC
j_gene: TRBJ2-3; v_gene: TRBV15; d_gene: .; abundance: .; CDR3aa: CATSRATGTGDTQYF; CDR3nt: TGTGCCACCAGCAGAGCCACCGGGACTGGAGATACGCAGTATTTT
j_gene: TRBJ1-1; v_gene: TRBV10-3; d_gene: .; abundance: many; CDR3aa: CAISGRGMNTEAFF; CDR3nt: TGTGCCATCAGTGGGCGAGGGATGAACACTGAAGCTTTCTTT
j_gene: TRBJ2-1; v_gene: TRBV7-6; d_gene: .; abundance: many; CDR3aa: CASSLMTITEQFF; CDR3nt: TGTGCCAGCAGCTTAATGACTATAACTGAGCAGTTCTTC
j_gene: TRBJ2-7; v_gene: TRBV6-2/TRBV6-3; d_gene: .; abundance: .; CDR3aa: CASSYSPGNYEQYF; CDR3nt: TGTGCCAGCAGTTACTCACCAGGAAACTACGAGCAGTACTTC
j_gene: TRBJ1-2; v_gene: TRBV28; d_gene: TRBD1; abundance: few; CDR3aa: CASSFEGQVYGYTF; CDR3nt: TGTGCCAGCAGTTTCGAAGGACAGGTCTATGGCTACACCTTC
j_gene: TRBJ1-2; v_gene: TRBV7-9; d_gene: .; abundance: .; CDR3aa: CASSLALGDGGYTF; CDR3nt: TGTGCCAGCAGCTTAGCCTTAGGGGATGGGGGCTACACCTTC
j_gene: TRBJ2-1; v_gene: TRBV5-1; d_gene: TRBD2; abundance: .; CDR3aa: CASSLALAGESEQFF; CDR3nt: TGCGCCAGCAGCTTGGCACTAGCGGGAGAATCTGAGCAGTTCTTC
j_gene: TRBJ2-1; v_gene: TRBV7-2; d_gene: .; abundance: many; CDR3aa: CASSLVWSPDNEQFF; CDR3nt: TGTGCCAGCAGCTTAGTATGGAGTCCTGACAATGAGCAGTTCTTC
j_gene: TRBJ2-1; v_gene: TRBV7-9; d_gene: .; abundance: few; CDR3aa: CASSSRTGTTPNEQFF; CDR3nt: TGTGCCAGCAGCAGTCGGACCGGGACCACCCCCAATGAGCAGTTCTTC
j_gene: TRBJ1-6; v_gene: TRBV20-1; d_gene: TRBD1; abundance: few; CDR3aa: CSARDRGQSPLHF; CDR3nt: TGCAGTGCTAGGGACAGGGGGCAATCACCCCTCCACTTT
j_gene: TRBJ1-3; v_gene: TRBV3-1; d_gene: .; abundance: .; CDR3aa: CASSQDGTALSGNTIYF; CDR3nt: TGTGCCAGCAGCCAAGACGGGACGGCGCTCTCTGGAAACACCATATATTTT
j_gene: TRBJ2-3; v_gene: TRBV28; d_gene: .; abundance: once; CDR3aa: CASSLSPRDTRDIDTQYF; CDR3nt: TGTGCCAGCAGTTTGTCCCCCCGGGACACCCGAGACATCGATACGCAGTATTTT
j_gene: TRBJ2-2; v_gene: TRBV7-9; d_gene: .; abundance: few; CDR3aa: CASAEGNTGELFF; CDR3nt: TGTGCCAGCGCAGAAGGGAACACCGGGGAGCTGTTTTTT
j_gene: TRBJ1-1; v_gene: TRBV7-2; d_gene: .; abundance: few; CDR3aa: CASSLGGGDPAFF; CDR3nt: TGTGCCAGCAGCTTAGGGGGTGGAGATCCAGCTTTCTTT
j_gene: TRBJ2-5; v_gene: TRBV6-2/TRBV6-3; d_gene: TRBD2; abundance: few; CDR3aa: CASTSVGEIAGGAETQYF; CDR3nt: TGTGCCAGCACCTCCGTTGGCGAAATAGCGGGGGGAGCAGAGACCCAGTACTTC